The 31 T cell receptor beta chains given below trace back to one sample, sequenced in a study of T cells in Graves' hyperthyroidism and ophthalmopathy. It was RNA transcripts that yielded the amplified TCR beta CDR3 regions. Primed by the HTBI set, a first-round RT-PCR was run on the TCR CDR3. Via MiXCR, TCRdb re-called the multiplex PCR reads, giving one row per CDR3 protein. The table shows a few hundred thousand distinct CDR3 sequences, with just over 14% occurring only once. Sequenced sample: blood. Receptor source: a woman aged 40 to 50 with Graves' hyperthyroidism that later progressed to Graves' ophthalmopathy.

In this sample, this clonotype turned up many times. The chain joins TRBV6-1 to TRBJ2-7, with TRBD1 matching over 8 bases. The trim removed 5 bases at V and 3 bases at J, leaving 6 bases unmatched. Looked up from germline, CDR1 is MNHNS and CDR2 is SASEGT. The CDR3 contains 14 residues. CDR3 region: CASSHLTGDYEQYF. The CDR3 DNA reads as TGTGCCAGCAGTCACCTGACAGGGGACTACGAGCAGTACTTC.

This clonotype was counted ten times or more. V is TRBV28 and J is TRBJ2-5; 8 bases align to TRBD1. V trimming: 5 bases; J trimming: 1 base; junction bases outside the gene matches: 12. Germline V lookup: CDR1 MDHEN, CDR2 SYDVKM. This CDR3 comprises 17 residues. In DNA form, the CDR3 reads TGTGCCAGCAGTCTCCGGGACAGGACCATGGGCCAAGAGACCCAGTACTTC. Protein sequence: CASSLRDRTMGQETQYF.

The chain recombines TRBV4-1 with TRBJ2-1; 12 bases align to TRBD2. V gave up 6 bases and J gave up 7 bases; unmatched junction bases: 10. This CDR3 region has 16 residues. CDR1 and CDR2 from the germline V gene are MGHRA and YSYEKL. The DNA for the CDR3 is TGCGCCAGCAGTGGACTAGCGGGACCCCGCGTTAATGAGCAGTTCTTC. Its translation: CASSGLAGPRVNEQFF.

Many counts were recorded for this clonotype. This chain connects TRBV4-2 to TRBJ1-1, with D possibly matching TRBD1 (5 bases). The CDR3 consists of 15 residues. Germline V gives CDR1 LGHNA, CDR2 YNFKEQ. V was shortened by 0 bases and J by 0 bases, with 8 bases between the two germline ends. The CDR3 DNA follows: TGTGCCAGCAGCCAAGATCGGGGGATGAACACTGAAGCTTTCTTT. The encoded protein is CASSQDRGMNTEAFF.

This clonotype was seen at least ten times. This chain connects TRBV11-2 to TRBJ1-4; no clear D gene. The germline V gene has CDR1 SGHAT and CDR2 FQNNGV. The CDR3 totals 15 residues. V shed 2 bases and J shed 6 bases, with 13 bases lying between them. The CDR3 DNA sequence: TGTGCCAGCAGCTTACAAGGCTTCCCCGATGAAAAACTGTTTTTT. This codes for CASSLQGFPDEKLFF.

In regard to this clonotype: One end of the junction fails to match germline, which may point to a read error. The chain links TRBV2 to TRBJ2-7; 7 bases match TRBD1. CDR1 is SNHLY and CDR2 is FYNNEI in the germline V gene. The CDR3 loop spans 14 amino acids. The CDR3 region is CASSRTGLHYEQCF. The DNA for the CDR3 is TGCGCCAGCAGCCGGACAGGACTTCACTACGAGCAGTGCTTC.

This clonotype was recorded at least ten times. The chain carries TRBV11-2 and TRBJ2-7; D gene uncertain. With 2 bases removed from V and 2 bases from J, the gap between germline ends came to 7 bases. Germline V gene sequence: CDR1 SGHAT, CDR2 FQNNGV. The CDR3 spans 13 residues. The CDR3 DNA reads TGTGCCAGCAGCTTAAACTTGGCCTACGAGCAGTACTTC. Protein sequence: CASSLNLAYEQYF.

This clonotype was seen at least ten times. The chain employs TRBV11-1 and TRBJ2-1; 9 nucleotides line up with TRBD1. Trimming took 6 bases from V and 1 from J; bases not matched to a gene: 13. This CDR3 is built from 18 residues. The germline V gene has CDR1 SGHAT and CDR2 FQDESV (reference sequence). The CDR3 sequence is CASSPTKTGGWSYNEQFF. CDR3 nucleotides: TGTGCCAGCAGTCCAACAAAAACAGGGGGCTGGTCCTACAATGAGCAGTTCTTC.

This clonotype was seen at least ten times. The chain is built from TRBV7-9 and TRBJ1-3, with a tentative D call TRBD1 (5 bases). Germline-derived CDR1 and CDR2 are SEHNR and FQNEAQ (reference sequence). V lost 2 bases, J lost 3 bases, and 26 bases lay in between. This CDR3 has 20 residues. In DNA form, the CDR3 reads TGTGCCAGCAGCTTACGGGGTGGGGCGGACCCTACAGTATATGGAAACACCATATATTTT. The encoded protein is CASSLRGGADPTVYGNTIYF.

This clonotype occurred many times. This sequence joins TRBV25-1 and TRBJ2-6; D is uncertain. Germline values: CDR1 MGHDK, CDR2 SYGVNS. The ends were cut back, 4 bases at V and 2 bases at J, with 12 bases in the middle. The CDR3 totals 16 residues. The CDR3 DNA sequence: TGTGCCAGCAGTGGGAATTTTTACCCTGGGGCCAACGTCCTGACTTTC. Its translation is CASSGNFYPGANVLTF.

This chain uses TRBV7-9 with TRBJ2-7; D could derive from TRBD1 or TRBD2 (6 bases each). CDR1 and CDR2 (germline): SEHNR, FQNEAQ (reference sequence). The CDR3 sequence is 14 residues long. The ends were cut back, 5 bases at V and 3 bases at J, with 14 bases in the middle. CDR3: CASSPGGHRYEQYF. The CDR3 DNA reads TGTGCCAGCAGCCCCGGGGGACACCGCTACGAGCAGTACTTC. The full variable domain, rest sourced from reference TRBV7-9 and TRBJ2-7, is DTGVSQNPRHKITKRGQNVTFRCDPISEHNRLYWYRQTLGQGPEFLTYFQNEAQLEKSRLLSDRFSAERPKGSFSTLEIQRTEQGDSAMYLCASSPGGHRYEQYFGPGTRLTVT.

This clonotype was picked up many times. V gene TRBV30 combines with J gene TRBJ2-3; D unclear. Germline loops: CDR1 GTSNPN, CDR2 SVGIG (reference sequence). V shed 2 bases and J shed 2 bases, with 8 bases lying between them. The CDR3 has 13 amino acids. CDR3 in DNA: TGTGCCTGGAGTCCTGGTTTCACAGATACGCAGTATTTT. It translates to CAWSPGFTDTQYF.

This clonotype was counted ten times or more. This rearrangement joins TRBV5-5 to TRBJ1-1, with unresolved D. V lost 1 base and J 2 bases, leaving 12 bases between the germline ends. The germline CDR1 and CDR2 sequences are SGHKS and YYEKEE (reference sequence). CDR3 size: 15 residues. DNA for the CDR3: TGTGCCAGCAGCTTGTTTGGTTATTTAAACACTGAAGCTTTCTTT. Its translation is CASSLFGYLNTEAFF.

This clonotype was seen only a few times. The CDR3 region has the DNA TGTGCCAGCAGCGCAACCCTGCCGGGACTAGCTGGCACCGGGGAGCTGTTTTTT. This sequence encodes CASSATLPGLAGTGELFF. This rearrangement joins TRBV9 to TRBJ2-2; 9 nucleotides line up with TRBD2. Germline V gene data show CDR1 as SGDLS and CDR2 as YYNGEE. This CDR3 comprises 18 residues. Losses at the gene ends were 3 bases for V and 4 bases for J; bases not matched to a gene: 13. Full variable domain (rest looked up from reference TRBV9 and TRBJ2-2): DSGVTQTPKHLITATGQRVTLRCSPRSGDLSVYWYQQSLDQGLQFLIQYYNGEERAKGNILERFSAQQFPDLHSELNLSSLELGDSALYFCASSATLPGLAGTGELFFGEGSRLTVL.

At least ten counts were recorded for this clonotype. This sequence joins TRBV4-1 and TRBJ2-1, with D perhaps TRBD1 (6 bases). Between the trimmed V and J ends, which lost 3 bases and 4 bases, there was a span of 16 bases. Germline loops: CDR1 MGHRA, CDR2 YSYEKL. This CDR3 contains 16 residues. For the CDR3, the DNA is TGCGCCAGCAGCCACGTAGACAGGTGGTTTTACAATGAGCAGTTCTTC. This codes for CASSHVDRWFYNEQFF.

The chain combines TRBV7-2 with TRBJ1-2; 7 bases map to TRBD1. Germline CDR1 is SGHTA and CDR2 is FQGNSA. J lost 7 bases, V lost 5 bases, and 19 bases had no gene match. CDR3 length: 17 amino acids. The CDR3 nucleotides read TGTGCCAGCAGCCGGAAGATCAAGACAGGGAGTCATGGTGGCTACACCTTC. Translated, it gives CASSRKIKTGSHGGYTF.

The CDR3 bases are TGTGCCAGCAGTGGCCCGGACAGGGGAAGTGAAAAACTGTTTTTT. Its translation: CASSGPDRGSEKLFF. J is TRBJ1-4 and V is TRBV2; 9 bases match TRBD1. The V gene's germline CDR1 is SNHLY and CDR2 FYNNEI. Trimming removed 4 bases from V and 7 bases from J; junction bases left unmatched: 7. The CDR3 length is 15 residues.

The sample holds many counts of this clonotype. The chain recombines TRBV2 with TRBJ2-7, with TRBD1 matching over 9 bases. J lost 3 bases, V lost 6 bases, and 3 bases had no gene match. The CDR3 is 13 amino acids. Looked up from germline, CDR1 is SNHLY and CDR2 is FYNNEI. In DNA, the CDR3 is TGTGCCAGCAGGGGGACAGGGATCTACGAGCAGTACTTC. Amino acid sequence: CASRGTGIYEQYF.

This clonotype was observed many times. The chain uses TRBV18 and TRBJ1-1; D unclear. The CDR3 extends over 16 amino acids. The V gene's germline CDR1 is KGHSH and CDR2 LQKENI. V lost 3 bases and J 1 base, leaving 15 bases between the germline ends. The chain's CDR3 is CASSPLVIQSNTEAFF. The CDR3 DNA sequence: TGTGCCAGCTCACCCCTCGTCATCCAGTCGAACACTGAAGCTTTCTTT.

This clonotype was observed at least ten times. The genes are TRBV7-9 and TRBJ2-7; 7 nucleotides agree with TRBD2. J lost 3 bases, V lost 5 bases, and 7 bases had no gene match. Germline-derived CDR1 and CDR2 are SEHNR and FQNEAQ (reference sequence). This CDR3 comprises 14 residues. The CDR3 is CASSPRLALYEQYF. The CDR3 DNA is TGTGCCAGCAGCCCAAGACTAGCCCTCTACGAGCAGTACTTC. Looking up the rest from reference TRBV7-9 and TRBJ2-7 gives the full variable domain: DTGVSQNPRHKITKRGQNVTFRCDPISEHNRLYWYRQTLGQGPEFLTYFQNEAQLEKSRLLSDRFSAERPKGSFSTLEIQRTEQGDSAMYLCASSPRLALYEQYFGPGTRLTVT.

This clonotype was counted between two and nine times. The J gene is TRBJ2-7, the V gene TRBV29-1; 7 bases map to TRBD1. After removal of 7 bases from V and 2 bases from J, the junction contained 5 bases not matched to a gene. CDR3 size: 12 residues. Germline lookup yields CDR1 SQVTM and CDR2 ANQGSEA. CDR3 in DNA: TGCAGCGGAGGGACAGCCACCTACGAGCAGTACTTC. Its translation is CSGGTATYEQYF.

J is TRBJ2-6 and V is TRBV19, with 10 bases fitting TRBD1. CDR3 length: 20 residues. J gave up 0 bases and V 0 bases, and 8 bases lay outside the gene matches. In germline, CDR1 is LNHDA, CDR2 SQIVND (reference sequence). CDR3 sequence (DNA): TGTGCCAGTAGTATAGACGGGACAGGGGAAATTTTCTCTGGGGCCAACGTCCTGACTTTC. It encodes CASSIDGTGEIFSGANVLTF.

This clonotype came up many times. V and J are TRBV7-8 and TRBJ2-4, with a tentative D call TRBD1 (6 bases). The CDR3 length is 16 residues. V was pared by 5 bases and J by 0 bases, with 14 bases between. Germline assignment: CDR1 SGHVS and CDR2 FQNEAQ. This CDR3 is CASSPNRVLAKNIQYF. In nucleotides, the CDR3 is TGTGCCAGCAGCCCGAACAGGGTTCTAGCCAAAAACATTCAGTACTTC.

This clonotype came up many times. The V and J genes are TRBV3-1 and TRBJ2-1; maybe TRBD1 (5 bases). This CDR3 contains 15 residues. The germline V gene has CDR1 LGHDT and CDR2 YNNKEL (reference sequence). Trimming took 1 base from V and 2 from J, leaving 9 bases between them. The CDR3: CASSQVQVAYNEQFF. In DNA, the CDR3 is TGTGCCAGCAGCCAAGTACAGGTCGCCTACAATGAGCAGTTCTTC.

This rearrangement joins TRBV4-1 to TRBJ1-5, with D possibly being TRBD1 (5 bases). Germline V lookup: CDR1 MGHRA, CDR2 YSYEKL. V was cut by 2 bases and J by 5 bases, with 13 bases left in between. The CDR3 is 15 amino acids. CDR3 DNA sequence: TGCGCCAGCAGCCAACCCGGGACGTCATATCAGCCCCAGCATTTT. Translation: CASSQPGTSYQPQHF.

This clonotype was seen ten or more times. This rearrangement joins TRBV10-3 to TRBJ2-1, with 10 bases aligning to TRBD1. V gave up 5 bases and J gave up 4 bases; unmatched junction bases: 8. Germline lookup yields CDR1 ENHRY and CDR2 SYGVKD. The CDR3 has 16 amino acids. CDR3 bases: TGTGCCATCAGTCAACCGGGACAGGGGTTTTACAATGAGCAGTTCTTC. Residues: CAISQPGQGFYNEQFF.

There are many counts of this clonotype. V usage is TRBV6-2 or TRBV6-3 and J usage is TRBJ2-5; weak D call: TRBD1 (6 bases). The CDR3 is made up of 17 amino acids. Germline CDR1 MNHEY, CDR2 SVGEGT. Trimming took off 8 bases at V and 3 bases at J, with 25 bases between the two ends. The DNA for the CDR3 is TGTGCCAGCGTTGCAGGGCCAGGGGTGATTTGGGAAGAGACCCAGTACTTC. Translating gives CASVAGPGVIWEETQYF.

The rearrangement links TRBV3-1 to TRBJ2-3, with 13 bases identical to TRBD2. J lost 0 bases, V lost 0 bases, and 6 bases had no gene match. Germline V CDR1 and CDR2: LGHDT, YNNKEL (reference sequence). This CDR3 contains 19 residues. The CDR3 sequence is CASSQDHSGLAGSTDTQYF. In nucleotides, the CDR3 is TGTGCCAGCAGCCAAGATCACTCGGGACTAGCGGGAAGCACAGATACGCAGTATTTT.

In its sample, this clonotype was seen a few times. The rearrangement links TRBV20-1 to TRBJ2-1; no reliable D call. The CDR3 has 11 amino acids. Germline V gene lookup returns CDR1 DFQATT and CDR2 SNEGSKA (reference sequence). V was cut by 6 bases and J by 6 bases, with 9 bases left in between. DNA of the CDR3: TGCAGTGCCCAGTGGGGCAATGAGCAGTTCTTC. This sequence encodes CSAQWGNEQFF.

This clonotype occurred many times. CDR3 nucleotides: TGTGCCAGCAGCCCAAACCCGATACTTACGACAGGGCTAGCTGGAAACACCATATATTTT. This codes for CASSPNPILTTGLAGNTIYF. J is TRBJ1-3 and V is TRBV7-8; TRBD1 aligns across 7 bases. The CDR3 contains 20 residues. Losses at the gene ends were 5 bases for V and 2 bases for J; bases not matched to a gene: 21. CDR1 and CDR2 from the germline V gene are SGHVS and FQNEAQ.

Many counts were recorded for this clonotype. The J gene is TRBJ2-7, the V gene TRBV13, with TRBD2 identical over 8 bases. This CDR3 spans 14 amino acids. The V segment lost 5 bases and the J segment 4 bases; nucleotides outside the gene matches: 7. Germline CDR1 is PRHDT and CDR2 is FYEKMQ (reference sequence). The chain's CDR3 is CASSPRLATYEQYF. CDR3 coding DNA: TGTGCCAGCAGCCCGCGACTAGCGACGTACGAGCAGTACTTC.